The rows below give T cell receptor beta chains drawn from one sample of a study of cytomegalovirus exposure and HLA in healthy donors. TCRdb keeps only in-frame clones here, not all; method: immunoSEQ multiplex PCR. The sample yields about 150,000 clones, around three quarters seen once. Sequenced material: PBMCs. The source of these receptors is a man aged 40-55 years in good health and CMV-seropositive. CDR3s include the opening cysteine and the closing phenylalanine or tryptophan. Each record gives: J gene, D gene, V gene, clone size, CDR3 DNA, CDR3 protein. The D gene is left open where the match is weak. Not all rows give a size; the values are once, few, many and, for expanded clones, a class.

TRBJ2-7 . TRBV21-1 few . CAGWGQGSAPYEQYF
TRBJ2-1 TRBD2 TRBV5-1 . TGCGCCAGCAGCTCGCCGGGACTAGCGGGTTACAATGAGCAGTTCTTC CASSSPGLAGYNEQFF
TRBJ2-2 . TRBV7-9 . TGTGCCAGCAGCTTAGAAGCGCCCGGGGAGCTGTTTTTT CASSLEAPGELFF
TRBJ2-3 TRBD2 TRBV6-5 . TGTGCCAGCAGTTACGGCGGAGCGGGGACAGATACGCAGTATTTT CASSYGGAGTDTQYF
TRBJ2-1 . TRBV5-6 . TGTGCCAGCAGCTCGATAATAGCCCCTTACGAGCAGTTCTTC CASSSIIAPYEQFF
TRBJ2-3 TRBD1 TRBV27 . TGTGCCAGCAGTTCCTGGGACAGCCGTTATCCTGCCACAGATACGCAGTATTTT CASSSWDSRYPATDTQYF
TRBJ2-7 TRBD2 TRBV28 . TGTGCCAGCAGGACTAGCGGTGTCTCCTACGAGCAGTACTTC CASRTSGVSYEQYF
TRBJ2-1 . TRBV7-2 . TGTGCCAGCAGCTTTAGCCAAAGCTCCTACAATGAGCAGTTCTTC CASSFSQSSYNEQFF
TRBJ2-7 . TRBV28 few TGTGCCATCGCCCCAGGGGGGCCCTACGAGCAGTACTTC CAIAPGGPYEQYF
TRBJ2-7 TRBD2 TRBV12-5 . TGTGCTAGTGGTTTAGGGACTAGCTTCTACGAGCAGTACTTC CASGLGTSFYEQYF
TRBJ2-7 . TRBV7-2 . TGTGCCAGCAGCTTAGACAGGGTTGGCAACGAGCAGTACTTC CASSLDRVGNEQYF
TRBJ1-2 . TRBV6-5 . TGTGCCAGCAGTTACTTGCAGTCCTATGGCTACACCTTC CASSYLQSYGYTF